The clone carrying this T cell receptor beta chain came up many times. The sample belongs to a study of breast tumors, draining lymph nodes, adjacent tissues. Samples came from axillary lymph nodes draining the breast cancer. Germline assignment: CDR1 MGHDK and CDR2 SYGVNS. The V end lost 1 base, the J end lost 3 bases, and 7 bases lay between the germline ends. CDR3 length: 13 residues. Each CDR3 protein gets one entry after TCRdb re-called the multiplex PCR reads with MiXCR. The repertoire holds about 200,000 distinct CDR3 sequences, 34% seen once, with approximately 3.5% in the top ten. The sample was axillary lymph node tissue. This chain connects TRBV25-1 to TRBJ2-7, with D uncertain. The receptor's source is a female donor with breast cancer. Some clones in this sample may be carry-over from other donors' samples. CDR3 protein: CASSESWGYEQYF. The CDR3 DNA follows: TGTGCCAGCAGTGAATCTTGGGGCTACGAGCAGTACTTC.